These 21 T cell receptor beta chains share one sample of origin, sequenced in a study of T cell responses to AZD1222 COVID-19 vaccine. Clones were sequenced by immunoSEQ multiplex PCR, and TCRdb holds only the in-frame ones, with some missing. The sample contains some 130,000 clones, around 87% of which appear only once. Here the sequenced sample was peripheral blood, taken on day 0 of AZD1222 vaccination. Source of these receptors: an adult in good health.

The rearrangement uses TRBV28 and TRBJ1-5; 12 nucleotides line up with TRBD1. V was clipped by 5 bases and J by 4 bases; unmatched bases: 9. In germline, CDR1 is MDHEN, CDR2 SYDVKM. The CDR3 covers 17 residues. The CDR3 region is CASSPGGTGGPNQPQHF. The CDR3 region has the DNA TGTGCCAGCAGTCCCGGCGGGACAGGGGGCCCGAATCAGCCCCAGCATTTT. The full variable domain, with the rest looked up from reference TRBV28 and TRBJ1-5, is DVKVTQSSRYLVKRTGEKVFLECVQDMDHENMFWYRQDPGLGLRLIYFSYDVKMKEKGDIPEGYSVSREKKERFSLILESASTNQTSMYLCASSPGGTGGPNQPQHFGDGTRLSIL.

The chain carries TRBV7-2 and TRBJ2-2; D remains unclear. Per germline, CDR1 SGHTA and CDR2 FQGNSA. This CDR3 spans 16 amino acids. With 1 base removed from V and 0 bases from J, the gap between germline ends came to 9 bases. The CDR3 bases are TGTGCCAGCAGCTTAGGGTCAGGTGCGAACACCGGGGAGCTGTTTTTT. Its translation: CASSLGSGANTGELFF.

As DNA, the CDR3 is TGTGCCAGCAGCTTAGGAGGGGCCGGGAGCAATGAGCAGTTCTTC. Its translation: CASSLGGAGSNEQFF. This chain joins TRBV7-6 and TRBJ2-1; the D gene is possibly TRBD2 (6 bases). The CDR3 is made up of 15 amino acids. V lost 1 base and J 6 bases, leaving 13 bases between the germline ends. The germline V gene encodes CDR1 SGHVS and CDR2 FNYEAQ.

The rearrangement uses TRBV6-5 and TRBJ2-7, with 7 bases fitting TRBD1. V was pared by 10 bases and J by 1 base, with 7 bases of the junction left unmatched. The CDR3 runs to 13 residues. The germline CDR1 and CDR2 sequences are MNHEY and SVGAGI. As DNA, the CDR3 is TGTGCCACACGGGTGGGACAGTCCTACGAGCAGTACTTC. Protein product: CATRVGQSYEQYF.

This clone was counted a single time. The chain couples TRBV9 to TRBJ2-2; no clear D gene. Trimming removed 4 bases from V and 5 bases from J, with 15 bases in between. The CDR3 extends over 15 amino acids. Germline assignment: CDR1 SGDLS and CDR2 YYNGEE. The CDR3 DNA follows: TGTGCCAGCAGCCCGTGGGGTTTAGGAACCGGGGAGCTGTTTTTT. Encoded protein: CASSPWGLGTGELFF.

This chain uses TRBV7-9 with TRBJ2-7; D uncertain. The CDR3 runs 12 residues. Looked up from germline, CDR1 is SEHNR and CDR2 is FQNEAQ (reference sequence). V lost 3 bases and J lost 5, with 8 bases in between. The CDR3 bases are TGTGCCAGCAGCTTTACGAAGGACGAGCAGTACTTC. The encoded protein is CASSFTKDEQYF. Variable domain in full (rest from reference TRBV7-9 and TRBJ2-7): DTGVSQNPRHKITKRGQNVTFRCDPISEHNRLYWYRQTLGQGPEFLTYFQNEAQLEKSRLLSDRFSAERPKGSFSTLEIQRTEQGDSAMYLCASSFTKDEQYFGPGTRLTVT.

The chain has TRBV12-3 or TRBV12-4 and TRBJ2-1, with 8 bases that match TRBD2. The trim removed 7 bases at V and 7 bases at J, leaving 6 bases unmatched. The CDR3 covers 13 residues. In DNA, the CDR3 is TGTGCCAGCAAATCCCGGGAGGGGAATGAGCAGTTCTTC. Translated, it gives CASKSREGNEQFF.

The V gene is TRBV29-1, the J gene TRBJ1-2; maybe TRBD1 (6 bases). Germline CDR1 is SQVTM and CDR2 is ANQGSEA. The CDR3 runs to 13 residues. Between the trimmed V and J ends, which lost 6 bases and 4 bases, there was a span of 15 bases. The DNA of the CDR3 is TGCAGCGTCTATCGAACAGGGATCTATGGCTACACCTTC. This sequence encodes CSVYRTGIYGYTF.

The V gene is TRBV28, the J gene TRBJ2-1, with no clear D. This CDR3 is built from 12 residues. Trimming removed 5 bases from V and 6 bases from J, with 8 bases in between. Looked up from germline, CDR1 is MDHEN and CDR2 is SYDVKM. CDR3 protein: CASSATINEQFF. The CDR3 coding sequence is TGTGCCAGCAGTGCCACGATCAATGAGCAGTTCTTC.

The chain recombines TRBV5-6 with TRBJ2-5; D is ambiguous. Trimming removed 1 base at V and 1 base at J, with 11 bases between. The CDR3 length is 15 residues. Germline-derived CDR1 and CDR2 are SGHDT and YYEEEE. The CDR3 region is CASSLLVSGQETQYF. CDR3 nucleotide sequence: TGTGCCAGCAGCTTGTTGGTCTCAGGCCAAGAGACCCAGTACTTC.

This chain uses TRBV6-4 with TRBJ1-5; D ambiguous. This CDR3 is 14 amino acids long. Looked up from germline, CDR1 is MRHNA and CDR2 is SNTAGT. The V end lost 3 bases, the J end lost 2 bases, and 8 bases lay between the germline ends. The CDR3 loop reads CASSESGGNQPQHF. CDR3 bases: TGTGCCAGCAGTGAGAGTGGGGGCAATCAGCCCCAGCATTTT.

This sequence joins TRBV29-1 and TRBJ2-5, with D possibly being TRBD2 (6 bases). Germline V gene lookup returns CDR1 SQVTM and CDR2 ANQGSEA. Trimming removed 6 bases at V and 5 bases at J, with 22 bases between. The CDR3 is made up of 15 amino acids. The CDR3 nucleotides are TGCAGCGTCCCCCGGATCTCCGGGGCGGGGGAGACCCAGTACTTC. It is translated as CSVPRISGAGETQYF.

With regard to this clone: One end of the junction does not line up with germline, which may come from a read error. The chain uses TRBV28 and TRBJ2-7, with D tentatively TRBD1 (6 bases). Germline V gene lookup returns CDR1 MDHEN and CDR2 SYDVKM. There are 14 residues in the CDR3. CDR3 loop: CASSRITGRGVRDF. In DNA form, the CDR3 reads TGTGCCAGCAGCCGAATTACAGGGCGAGGGGTCCGGGACTTC.

The J gene is TRBJ1-4, the V gene TRBV13; maybe TRBD1 (5 bases). CDR3 length equals 16 residues. The V end lost 0 bases, the J end lost 4 bases, and 12 bases lay between the germline ends. From germline, CDR1 is PRHDT and CDR2 FYEKMQ (reference sequence). CDR3 residues: CASSLGGEGLNEKLFF. Written as DNA, the CDR3 is TGTGCCAGCAGCTTAGGGGGTGAGGGACTTAATGAAAAACTGTTTTTT.

The rearrangement links TRBV3-1 (or the pseudogene TRBV3-2) to TRBJ2-5; D not resolved. With 1 base removed from V and 4 bases from J, the gap between germline ends came to 10 bases. The germline V gene has CDR1 LGHDT and CDR2 YNNKEL (reference sequence). There are 14 residues in the CDR3. CDR3 coding DNA: TGTGCCAGCAGCCAAGCTCTCAGCCCAGAGACCCAGTACTTC. It is translated as CASSQALSPETQYF.

V usage is TRBV3-1 (or the pseudogene TRBV3-2) and J usage is TRBJ1-6, with D perhaps TRBD1 (5 bases). Between the trimmed V and J ends, which lost 4 bases and 5 bases, there was a span of 9 bases. Germline CDR1 is LGHDT and CDR2 is YNNKEL (reference sequence). CDR3 length equals 14 residues. CDR3 DNA sequence: TGTGCCAGCAGCCCAGGGTCAGATAATTCACCCCTCCACTTT. Its translation: CASSPGSDNSPLHF.

This clone was counted a single time. The V gene is TRBV7-9, the J gene TRBJ1-4; D call uncertain. With 3 bases removed from V and 6 bases from J, the gap between germline ends came to 8 bases. Germline V gives CDR1 SEHNR, CDR2 FQNEAQ (reference sequence). CDR3 length: 13 amino acids. CDR3 in DNA: TGTGCCAGCAGCTTTCGAAGCTATGAAAAACTGTTTTTT. This translates into CASSFRSYEKLFF. The entire variable domain, with the rest obtained from reference TRBV7-9 and TRBJ1-4, is as follows: DTGVSQNPRHKITKRGQNVTFRCDPISEHNRLYWYRQTLGQGPEFLTYFQNEAQLEKSRLLSDRFSAERPKGSFSTLEIQRTEQGDSAMYLCASSFRSYEKLFFGSGTQLSVL.

The chain recombines TRBV5-1 with TRBJ2-7; 11 positions agree with TRBD1. The CDR3 is 15 amino acids. Germline V gives CDR1 SGHRS, CDR2 YFSETQ. After removal of 4 bases from V and 2 bases from J, the junction contained 5 bases not matched to a gene. Written as DNA, the CDR3 is TGCGCCAGCAGCCCGGGGGGACAGGGGGCCTACGAGCAGTACTTC. Amino acids: CASSPGGQGAYEQYF.

This chain joins TRBV19 and TRBJ1-5; 7 nucleotides line up with TRBD1. Trimming took 7 bases from V and 2 from J; bases not matched to a gene: 11. The CDR3 covers 16 residues. From germline, CDR1 is LNHDA and CDR2 SQIVND (reference sequence). CDR3 bases: TGTGCCAGTACCACAGGGGCCGAGAGGGGCAATCAGCCCCAGCATTTT. Protein sequence: CASTTGAERGNQPQHF.

The chain links TRBV20-1 to TRBJ1-1; no clear D gene. Germline assignment: CDR1 DFQATT and CDR2 SNEGSKA (reference sequence). The CDR3 has 15 residues. Trimming took 3 bases from V and 1 from J, leaving 15 bases between them. The DNA of the CDR3 is TGCAGTGCTAGTCGCGGTACTGAAAGGAACACTGAAGCTTTCTTT. Its protein is CSASRGTERNTEAFF.

The V and J genes are TRBV27 and TRBJ2-7, with 11 bases identical to TRBD1. Germline CDR1 reads MNHEY; CDR2 reads SMNVEV (reference sequence). J was trimmed by 2 bases and V by 5 bases; bases with no gene match: 5. The CDR3 contains 15 residues. The CDR3 nucleotides are TGTGCCAGCAGTAAATCGGGACAGGGGGCCTACGAGCAGTACTTC. Protein sequence: CASSKSGQGAYEQYF.